This paragraph covers one T cell receptor beta chain sequence. Its antigen is still unknown. This entry belongs to a study of T cell clones after liver transplantation. TCRdb keeps only in-frame clones here, not all; method: immunoSEQ multiplex PCR. The table shows about 70,000 clones, with 80% occurring only once. Study outcomes and limitations: The donor-reactive repertoire was only partly measurable in a couple of subjects, lacking donor cells.

The J segment lost 4 bases and the V segment lost 4 bases, leaving 4 bases of the junction unmatched. The length of the CDR3 is 14 residues. Germline CDR1 reads SNHLY; CDR2 reads FYNNEI. The TCR sequence derives from a human patient who received a liver transplant. Certain T cells may be donor cells from the graft. This chain joins TRBV2 and TRBJ2-7; TRBD1 agrees at 10 bases. Here the sequenced sample was CD4+ T cells from blood, taken 12 months after liver transplant. The CDR3 region has the DNA TGTGCCAGCAGTGGGGGACAGGGGCCTTACGAGCAGTACTTC. It translates to CASSGGQGPYEQYF.